This T cell receptor beta chain was observed in a study of beta chain features in type 1 diabetes. The overall study: All samples combined gave roughly 100 million sorted cells for examination.

Study findings and constraints: Significant though moderate, a shortening of TCRB CDR3s appeared in all four CD4+ subsets of Type 1 diabetes patients. The question of HLA type influencing TCRB rearrangement was one that remained unresolved here.

The investigators reverse transcribed all of the isolated RNA, so they sequenced expressed TCRB transcripts. Some clones are missing from TCRdb's copy, which holds only in-frame ones; the method was immunoSEQ multiplex PCR. The sample includes about 650,000 clones, 9.5% to 15% of them seen just once. In this sample, this clone turned up a few times. Its antigen is unknown. CD45RO/CCR7/CD25/CD127/CD95/CD27 separated CD4+ naive, central memory, regulatory and stem cell-like memory cells by sorting. Each sorted fraction was over 95% pure. The sequencing sample was made of naive CD4+ T cells from blood. The origin of this receptor is a man younger than 45 with type 1 diabetes.

CDR3 nucleotide sequence: TGCAGTGCTAGAGATGCTCAGGCTTTCTTT. It specifies CSARDAQAFF. The V call is TRBV20-1, the J call TRBJ1-1; no clear D. Trimming took off 0 bases at V and 11 bases at J, with 7 bases between the two ends. This CDR3 comprises 10 residues. Germline CDR1 reads DFQATT; CDR2 reads SNEGSKA (reference sequence).